This is a list of T cell receptor beta chains from one sample in a study of blood T cell repertoires in COVID-19. Libraries were prepared by immunoSEQ multiplex PCR; TCRdb keeps only in-frame clonotypes and omits some of them. Of about 140,000 clones listed, more than 80% are singletons. The sequenced sample consisted of peripheral blood. All receptors come from a woman older than 75 in a cohort sampled during active or convalescent COVID-19. Both conserved end residues are part of each CDR3. The D gene is left open where the match is weak. Part of the rows lack a size; the others show once, few, many or a class for expanded clones.

abundance,v_gene,j_gene,d_gene,CDR3nt,CDR3aa
once,TRBV2,TRBJ2-1,TRBD1,TGTGCCAGCAGTAGTTCCCCCGGACAGGGCACGGAACAGTTCTTC,CASSSSPGQGTEQFF
NA,TRBV11-1,TRBJ1-4,TRBD1,TGTGCCAGCAGCTCAGCCCCCGGGACAGGGCCTGAAAAACTGTTTTTT,CASSSAPGTGPEKLFF
NA,TRBV7-2,TRBJ2-1,NA,TGTGCCAGCAGCCCACGGGGGGCTAACAATGAGCAGTTCTTC,CASSPRGANNEQFF
NA,TRBV3-1/TRBV3-2,TRBJ2-2,NA,TGTGCCAGCAGCCAAGGGCTGGTCTTTAACACCGGGGAGCTGTTTTTT,CASSQGLVFNTGELFF
NA,TRBV3-1/TRBV3-2,TRBJ2-2,TRBD2,TGTGCCAGCAGCCAGGGACTAGTAGACACCGGGGAGCTGTTTTTT,CASSQGLVDTGELFF
NA,TRBV5-1,TRBJ1-2,NA,TGCGCCAGCAGCAACCGGGACACATATGGCTACACCTTC,CASSNRDTYGYTF
NA,TRBV11-1,TRBJ2-2,TRBD1,TGTGCCAGCAGCCGGGACAGGGGTCACACCGGGGAGCTGTTTTTT,CASSRDRGHTGELFF
NA,TRBV4-1,TRBJ2-3,NA,TGCGCCAGCAGCCAAGTTTTCGGCCAGGTTAGCACAGATACGCAGTATTTT,CASSQVFGQVSTDTQYF
NA,TRBV5-1,TRBJ1-1,TRBD1,TGCGCCAGCAGGGTGATCGGGACAGGGATACCTGAAGCTTTCTTT,CASRVIGTGIPEAFF
NA,TRBV7-2,TRBJ1-2,TRBD1,TGTGCCAGCAGCTTATCCCGGACAGGGGTGAGCGGCTACACCTTC,CASSLSRTGVSGYTF
NA,TRBV3-1/TRBV3-2,TRBJ1-2,NA,TGTGCCAGCAGCCAGTCCGGGGGATATCGTGGCTACACCTTC,CASSQSGGYRGYTF
NA,TRBV20-1,TRBJ1-1,TRBD1,TGCAGTGCGCCCAGGACAGGGGAAGCTTTCTTT,CSAPRTGEAFF
NA,TRBV6-5,TRBJ1-4,TRBD1,TGTGCCAGCAGAGCCCAGACAGGGCGCTCTGAAAAACTGTTTTTT,CASRAQTGRSEKLFF
NA,TRBV18,TRBJ2-5,TRBD2,TGTGCCAGCTCACCTGGACTAGCGGGGAGGCAAGAGACCCAGTACTTC,CASSPGLAGRQETQYF
NA,TRBV19,TRBJ2-2,TRBD2,TGTGCCAGTAGTACCCTATGGACTAGCGGAGGCACCGGGGAGCTGTTTTTT,CASSTLWTSGGTGELFF
NA,TRBV3-1/TRBV3-2,TRBJ1-5,NA,TGTGCCAGCAGCCAGTATGCGGATCAGCCCCAGCATTTT,CASSQYADQPQHF
NA,TRBV19,TRBJ1-5,NA,TGTGCCAGTAGTAGACAGGCCGATAGCAATCAGCCCCAGCATTTT,CASSRQADSNQPQHF
NA,TRBV7-8,TRBJ2-5,NA,TGTGCCAGCAGCCCCCCCGGGACACACCAAGAGACCCAGTACTTC,CASSPPGTHQETQYF
NA,TRBV27,TRBJ2-2,TRBD2,TGTGCCAGCAGTTCTAGAGCGGGGGGGCTGGGGACCGGGGAGCTGTTTTTT,CASSSRAGGLGTGELFF
NA,TRBV4-3,TRBJ1-1,NA,TGCGCCAGCAGCCAAGACGGTAGGACTTCGAACACTGAAGCTTTCTTT,CASSQDGRTSNTEAFF
NA,TRBV6-5,TRBJ1-2,NA,TGTGCCAGCTCGAGCTCCCTCTCGACAGGCTACACCTTC,CASSSSLSTGYTF
NA,TRBV29-1,TRBJ1-3,NA,TGCAGCGTTTTGTTCTCCTCTGGAAACACCATATATTTT,CSVLFSSGNTIYF
NA,TRBV6-6,TRBJ1-2,NA,TGTGCCAGCAGTACAGGGATTAGCTACACCTTC,CASSTGISYTF